This T cell receptor beta chain was sequenced during a study of patients and donors after allogeneic stem cell transplantation. Note on this clonotype: Its ends do not fully match the called genes, so a read error is possible.

TCRdb re-derived calls from the RT-PCR reads in MiXCR, one entry per CDR3 protein. Of about a million distinct CDR3 sequences listed, around 17% were seen once; the top ten hold 5.5% to 6.5%. The CDR3 consists of 16 residues. CDR1 LGHNA and CDR2 YNFKEQ come from the germline V gene. Sequencing was performed on blood, either unsorted or a sorted T cell fraction (not recorded which). The J gene is TRBJ1-5, the V gene TRBV4-2, with 7 bases fitting TRBD1. This receptor was identified in a human donor who was either an allogeneic HSCT recipient or a stem cell or donor lymphocyte infusion donor (not recorded which). It is not recorded whose cells these are; they may come from a transplant donor. The CDR3 here is CASSQTPGTDNQSQHF. The CDR3 DNA is TGTGCCAGCAGCCAAACTCCCGGGACAGACAATCAGTCCCAGCATTTT.